Listed below are T cell receptor beta chains from one sample, sequenced in a study of T cell repertoires in cytomegalovirus infection. One entry per CDR3 protein results from TCRdb running MiXCR on the reads. The sample contains 400,000 to 550,000 distinct CDR3 sequences, about 11% of which appear only once. Sequencing used PBMCs. These TCRs come from a human donor in good health (CMV status not recorded). Some clones in this sample may be carry-over from other donors' samples. Both conserved end residues are part of each CDR3. D genes are given only for firm matches. Expanded clones are given a class, and other clones once, few, many or no size at all.

d_call j_call v_call clone_size cdr3_aa cdr3_nt
. TRBJ2-3 TRBV13 . CASSQPVHANTQYF TGTGCCAGCAGCCAACCGGTGCACGCGAATACGCAGTATTTT
TRBD2 TRBJ2-5 TRBV5-1 few CASSFDRGGETQYF TGCGCCAGCAGCTTCGACCGGGGGGGAGAGACCCAGTACTTC
TRBD1 TRBJ1-2 TRBV11-2 many CASSPRAGTGEGYTF TGTGCCAGCAGCCCAAGGGCGGGGACAGGGGAAGGCTACACCTTC
TRBD1 TRBJ1-5 TRBV5-8 many CASSLDGWDRYQPQHF TGTGCCAGCAGCTTGGATGGTTGGGACAGATATCAGCCCCAGCATTTT
. TRBJ2-5 TRBV7-9 . CASRPGGLETQYF TGTGCCAGCAGGCCCGGGGGATTAGAGACCCAGTACTTC
TRBD2 TRBJ2-3 TRBV5-1 few CASSLDPLAGAFTDTQYF TGCGCCAGCAGCTTGGACCCCCTAGCGGGGGCTTTCACAGATACGCAGTATTTT
TRBD2 TRBJ2-3 TRBV7-8 many CASSKTSGGVTDTQYF TGTGCCAGCAGCAAGACTAGCGGGGGTGTAACAGATACGCAGTATTTT
. TRBJ2-1 TRBV3-1 . CASSQGLANEQFF TGTGCCAGCAGCCAAGGGCTAGCCAATGAGCAGTTCTTC
. TRBJ1-1 TRBV7-4 . CASTAEAENTEAFF TGTGCCAGCACCGCGGAGGCGGAGAACACTGAAGCTTTCTTT
. TRBJ1-6 TRBV12-3/TRBV12-4 few CASSFSFSRADRVALHF TGTGCCAGCAGTTTTAGTTTCTCCAGGGCCGACCGGGTGGCCCTCCACTTT
. TRBJ1-2 TRBV28 many CASSFIGEPGLSYGYTF TGTGCCAGCAGTTTTATCGGTGAACCTGGGCTTAGCTATGGCTACACCTTC
. TRBJ2-7 TRBV6-1 many CASSEAKGSYEQYF TGTGCCAGCAGTGAAGCGAAGGGTTCCTACGAGCAGTACTTC
. TRBJ2-2 TRBV10-3 . CAITESGKNTGELFF TGTGCCATTACCGAAAGCGGCAAGAACACCGGGGAGCTGTTTTTT
TRBD1 TRBJ2-3 TRBV10-3 many CAIYGQGSTDTQYF TGTGCCATCTATGGACAGGGGAGCACAGATACGCAGTATTTT
. TRBJ1-1 TRBV2 once CASRSRGGNTEAFF TGTGCCAGCAGAAGCAGGGGCGGGAACACTGAAGCTTTCTTT
TRBD1 TRBJ2-3 TRBV5-1 . CASSTGQGNTQYF TGCGCCAGCAGCACGGGACAGGGGAATACGCAGTATTTT
TRBD2 TRBJ2-1 TRBV28 many CASSLTSGLGNEQFF TGTGCCAGCAGTTTAACTAGCGGACTAGGGAATGAGCAGTTCTTC
. TRBJ1-5 TRBV28 few CASSLVNRGNQPQHF TGTGCCAGCAGTTTAGTCAACCGAGGCAATCAGCCCCAGCATTTT
TRBD1 TRBJ2-2 TRBV10-3 few CATDTGVTGELFF TGTGCCACTGATACAGGGGTCACCGGGGAGCTGTTTTTT
. TRBJ2-5 TRBV29-1 . CSVPGAGETQYF TGCAGCGTCCCCGGGGCGGGAGAGACCCAGTACTTC
. TRBJ2-6 TRBV7-2 many CASSLFAGIGANVLTF TGTGCCAGCAGCTTATTCGCAGGGATTGGGGCCAACGTCCTGACTTTC
. TRBJ2-7 TRBV5-1 . CASSFNRVGEQYF TGCGCCAGCAGCTTTAACAGGGTCGGCGAGCAGTACTTC
. TRBJ2-7 TRBV4-2 . CASSQDDGGHRSYEQYF TGTGCCAGCAGCCAAGATGACGGGGGCCATCGTTCCTACGAGCAGTACTTC
. TRBJ2-2 TRBV20-1 . CSARAPVPTGELFF TGCAGTGCTAGAGCTCCGGTGCCCACCGGGGAGCTGTTTTTT
. TRBJ1-4 TRBV5-1 few CASSLTGSQEEKLFF TGCGCCAGCAGCTTAACAGGTTCGCAAGAAGAAAAACTGTTTTTT
TRBD2 TRBJ2-1 TRBV20-1 . CSASGRAGYNEQFF TGCAGTGCTAGCGGGAGGGCCGGCTACAATGAGCAGTTCTTC